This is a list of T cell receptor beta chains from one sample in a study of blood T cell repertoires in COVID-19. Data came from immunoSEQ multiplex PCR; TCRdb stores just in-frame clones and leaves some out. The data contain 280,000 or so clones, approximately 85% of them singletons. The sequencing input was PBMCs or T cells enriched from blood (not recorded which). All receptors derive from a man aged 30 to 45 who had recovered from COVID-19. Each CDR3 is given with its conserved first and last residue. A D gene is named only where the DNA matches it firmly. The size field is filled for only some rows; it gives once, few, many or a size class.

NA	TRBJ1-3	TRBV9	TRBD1	TGTGCCAGCAGCGCCACAGGGGACTCTGGAAACACCATATATTTT	CASSATGDSGNTIYF
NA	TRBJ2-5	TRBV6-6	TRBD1	TGTGCCAGCAGTTTAGGGGGCGTTGAGACCCAGTACTTC	CASSLGGVETQYF
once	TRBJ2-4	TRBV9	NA	TGTGCCAGCAGCGTAAGCGGAGTAGCCAAAAACATTCAGTACTTC	CASSVSGVAKNIQYF
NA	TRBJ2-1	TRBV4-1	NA	TGCGCCAGCACCACCGTGGTGGAGGGGAATGAGCAGTTCTTC	CASTTVVEGNEQFF
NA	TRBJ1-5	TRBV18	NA	TGTGCCAGCTCACCCTCTGGTGCGGGGAATCAGCCCCAGCATTTT	CASSPSGAGNQPQHF
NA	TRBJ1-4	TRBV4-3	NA	TGCGCCAGCAGCCAAGATGGCCGGGGAAATGAAAAACTGTTTTTT	CASSQDGRGNEKLFF
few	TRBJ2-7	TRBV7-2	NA	TGTGCCAGCAGCTTAGACCCGGGGGCCTACGAGCAGTACTTC	CASSLDPGAYEQYF
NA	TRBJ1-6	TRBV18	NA	TGTGCCAGCTCAGGGTCGGGATTAAAGAATAATTCACCCCTCCACTTT	CASSGSGLKNNSPLHF
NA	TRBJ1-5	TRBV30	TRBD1	TGTGCCTGGGGGAGGGACAGGGGGCCTTATAGCAATCAGCCCCAGCATTTT	CAWGRDRGPYSNQPQHF
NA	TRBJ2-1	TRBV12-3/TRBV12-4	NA	TGTGCCAGCAGTTTTGGACTGAATGAGCAGTTCTTC	CASSFGLNEQFF
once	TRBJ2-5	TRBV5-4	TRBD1	TGTGCCAGCAGCCCAGAGACAGGGCCGAGGTTTCAAGAGACCCAGTACTTC	CASSPETGPRFQETQYF
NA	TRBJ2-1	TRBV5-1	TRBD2	TGCGCCAGCAGCCCCGGGGGGGCCGCCTACAATGAGCAGTTCTTC	CASSPGGAAYNEQFF
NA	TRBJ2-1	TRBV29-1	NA	TGCAGCGCCACACAGGGTCGTGTCGACAATGAGCAGTTCTTC	CSATQGRVDNEQFF
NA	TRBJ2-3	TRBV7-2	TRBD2	TGTGCCAGCAGCTTAGTCGGCGGGGGATCGGTCTCAGATACGCAGTATTTT	CASSLVGGGSVSDTQYF
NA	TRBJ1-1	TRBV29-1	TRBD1	TGCAGCTCCGGGACAGTGAACACTGAAGCTTTCTTT	CSSGTVNTEAFF
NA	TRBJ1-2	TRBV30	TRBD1	TGTGCCTGGAGAATTACAGGGGGGGTCGGCTACACCTTC	CAWRITGGVGYTF
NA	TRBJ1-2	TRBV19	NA	TGTGCCAGTAAAACTTATAACGGGTTAAACTATGGCTACACCTTC	CASKTYNGLNYGYTF
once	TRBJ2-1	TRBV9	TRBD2	TGTGCCAGCAGCGTTGGCGGGGGACTAGCGGGGAATGAGCAGTTCTTC	CASSVGGGLAGNEQFF
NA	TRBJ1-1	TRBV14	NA	TGTGCCAGCAGCCAAGTCGGGGGACGGACTGAAGCTTTCTTT	CASSQVGGRTEAFF
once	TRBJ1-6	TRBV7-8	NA	TGTGCCAGCAGCTTCAACAGCGGCAATTCACCCCTCCACTTT	CASSFNSGNSPLHF
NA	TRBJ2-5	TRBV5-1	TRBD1	TGCGCCAGCAGCGGGAAGACAGGGGGACAAGAGACCCAGTACTTC	CASSGKTGGQETQYF
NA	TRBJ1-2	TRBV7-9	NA	TGTGCCAGCAGCTTAGGCACAGGTTCCGACTATGGCTACACCTTC	CASSLGTGSDYGYTF
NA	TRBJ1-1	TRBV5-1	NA	TGCGCCAGCAGCTTAGGGGTCAGGGGCGCCAGTGTGGGCACTGAAGCTTTCTTT	CASSLGVRGASVGTEAFF
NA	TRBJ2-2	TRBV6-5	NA	TGTGCCAGCGGAGCAGAACCTTCGAACACCGGGGAGCTGTTTTTT	CASGAEPSNTGELFF